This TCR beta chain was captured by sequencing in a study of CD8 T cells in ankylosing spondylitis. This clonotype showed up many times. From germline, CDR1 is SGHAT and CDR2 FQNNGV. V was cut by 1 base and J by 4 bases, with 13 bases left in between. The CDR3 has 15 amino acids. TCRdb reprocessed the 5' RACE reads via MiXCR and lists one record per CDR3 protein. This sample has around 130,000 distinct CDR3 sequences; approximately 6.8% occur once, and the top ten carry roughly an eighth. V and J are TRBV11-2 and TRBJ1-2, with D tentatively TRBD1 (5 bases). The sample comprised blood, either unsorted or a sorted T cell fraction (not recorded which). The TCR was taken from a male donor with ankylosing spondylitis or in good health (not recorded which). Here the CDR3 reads CASSLGSGQGYGYTF. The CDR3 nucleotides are TGTGCCAGCAGCTTAGGATCAGGGCAAGGCTATGGCTACACCTTC.